These 18 T cell receptor beta chains were sequenced from one sample in a study of T cell repertoires in cytomegalovirus infection. MiXCR, run by TCRdb on the reads, gives a single entry per CDR3 protein. There are about 310,000 distinct CDR3 sequences in the sample; around a quarter occur only once, and less than 15% lies in the top ten. These TCRs' antigens remain unknown. The sequences come from cultured PBMCs, collected from culture after CMV antigen stimulation. These TCRs come from a human donor in good health (CMV status not recorded). Some clones in this sample may be carry-over from other donors' samples.

The V and J genes are TRBV20-1 and TRBJ1-5; D not resolved. Germline V gene sequence: CDR1 DFQATT, CDR2 SNEGSKA (reference sequence). This CDR3 is 13 amino acids long. V was clipped by 4 bases and J by 6 bases, with 13 bases between them. CDR3 nucleotide sequence: TGCAGTGCTACGATAGGGCAAGGTCAGCCCCAGCATTTT. This sequence encodes CSATIGQGQPQHF.

The CDR3 region is CASSMIYNEQFF. The DNA for the CDR3 is TGTGCCAGTAGTATGATATACAATGAGCAGTTCTTC. V is TRBV19 and J is TRBJ2-1; unclear D gene. V was cut by 3 bases and J by 4 bases, with 4 bases left in between. The CDR3 runs to 12 residues. CDR1 LNHDA and CDR2 SQIVND come from the germline V gene (reference sequence).

This clonotype was counted only a few times. The chain recombines TRBV7-3 with TRBJ1-1; TRBD1 is a possible D gene (6 bases). This CDR3 comprises 13 residues. Trimming cost V 6 bases and J 3 bases, with 11 bases left between them. Germline V gene lookup returns CDR1 SGHTA and CDR2 FQGTGA. CDR3 bases: TGTGCCAGCAGTAAACAGGGCTACACTGAAGCTTTCTTT. Amino acids: CASSKQGYTEAFF.

Comment on this clonotype: A much bigger clone sits one base away, suggesting this may be a read error. This rearrangement joins TRBV7-8 to TRBJ2-1; 7 bases are shared with TRBD2. The CDR3 is 15 residues long. Per the germline V gene, CDR1 is SGHVS and CDR2 is FQNEAQ. CDR3 loop: CASSFRLATYNGQFF. DNA for the CDR3: TGTGCCAGCAGCTTCCGACTAGCTACTTACAATGGGCAGTTCTTC.

The table lists this clonotype with many counts. This chain links TRBV7-8 with TRBJ2-7; TRBD2 is a possible D gene (7 bases). The CDR3 contains 16 residues. The germline gives CDR1 SGHVS, CDR2 FQNEAQ. Between the trimmed V and J ends, which lost 5 bases and 7 bases, there was a span of 24 bases. CDR3 in amino acids: CASSPPARGPADEQYF. The CDR3 DNA is TGTGCCAGCAGCCCCCCTGCGCGGGGGCCCGCGGATGAGCAGTACTTC.

The V gene is TRBV29-1, the J gene TRBJ1-1, with D hard to call. The V end lost 5 bases, the J end lost 1 base, and 8 bases lay between the germline ends. Looked up from germline, CDR1 is SQVTM and CDR2 is ANQGSEA. CDR3 length: 12 residues. The CDR3 loop reads CSVRLKNTEAFF. For the CDR3, the DNA is TGCAGCGTTAGACTGAAGAACACTGAAGCTTTCTTT.

This clonotype turned up a few times. The chain recombines TRBV5-4 with TRBJ1-1; 7 bases match TRBD1. Germline CDR1 is SGHNT and CDR2 is YYREEE (reference sequence). The CDR3 has 16 residues. V shed 4 bases and J 0 bases; nucleotides not matched to a gene: 9. The CDR3 nucleotides read TGTGCCAGCAGCCCCCCGCGACAGGGCGTGAACACTGAAGCTTTCTTT. Protein: CASSPPRQGVNTEAFF.

The chain couples TRBV12-3 or TRBV12-4 to TRBJ1-1; D remains unclear. The length of the CDR3 is 13 residues. The V and J ends lost 7 bases and 10 bases respectively, with 19 bases between them. CDR3 sequence (DNA): TGTGCCAGCAAAGGAGAGATGTGGACGTCAGCTTTCTTT. The encoded protein is CASKGEMWTSAFF.

This clonotype was picked up a small number of times. The V gene is TRBV19, the J gene TRBJ2-4; tentatively, D is TRBD1 (5 bases). The CDR3 totals 15 residues. V gave up 2 bases and J gave up 6 bases, with 14 bases separating them. Per germline, CDR1 LNHDA and CDR2 SQIVND (reference sequence). This chain's CDR3 is CASSIQGQGGNIQYF. The CDR3 DNA is TGTGCCAGTAGTATACAAGGCCAGGGCGGAAACATTCAGTACTTC.

In this sample, this clonotype turned up many times. This chain joins TRBV7-6 and TRBJ2-7; maybe TRBD1 (6 bases). The V gene lost 3 bases and the J gene lost 2 bases, with 17 bases spanning the gap. This CDR3 has 16 amino acids. Germline assignment: CDR1 SGHVS and CDR2 FNYEAQ. This CDR3 reads CASSLLGGQTTYEQYF. As DNA, the CDR3 is TGTGCCAGCAGCTTGTTAGGGGGACAAACTACCTACGAGCAGTACTTC.

This chain joins TRBV4-1 and TRBJ2-4; TRBD1 agrees at 8 bases. V lost 3 bases and J lost 7; bases outside the gene matches: 8. The CDR3 loop spans 15 amino acids. Germline-derived CDR1 and CDR2 are MGHRA and YSYEKL. The CDR3 DNA follows: TGCGCCAGCAGCCATGACGCCGACAGGGGTAACATTCAGTACTTC. It is translated as CASSHDADRGNIQYF.

This chain uses TRBV30 with TRBJ2-3; TRBD2 matches at 9 bases. Germline CDR1 is GTSNPN and CDR2 is SVGIG (reference sequence). V lost 0 bases to trimming and J lost 2 bases; unmatched junction nucleotides: 3. The CDR3 is 15 amino acids. The CDR3 sequence: CAWSVSGRFTDTQYF. CDR3 DNA sequence: TGTGCCTGGAGTGTCAGCGGGAGGTTCACAGATACGCAGTATTTT.

The chain employs TRBV5-6 and TRBJ1-1; TRBD1 might be the D (5 bases). CDR3 length: 11 residues. Trimming cost V 4 bases and J 7 bases, with 8 bases left between them. Germline CDR1 reads SGHDT; CDR2 reads YYEEEE. The CDR3 loop reads CASSRDSEAFF. The CDR3 DNA is TGTGCCAGCAGCCGCGACAGTGAAGCTTTCTTT.

This clonotype was observed many times. The rearrangement joins TRBV7-2 to TRBJ2-3; D may be TRBD1 (5 bases). CDR1 and CDR2 from the germline V gene are SGHTA and FQGNSA. Trimming stripped 3 bases from V and 0 bases from J, with 10 bases between. The CDR3 loop spans 15 amino acids. DNA of the CDR3: TGTGCCAGCAGCTTGCAGCAGGGAAGCACAGATACGCAGTATTTT. This sequence encodes CASSLQQGSTDTQYF.

The chain recombines TRBV11-1 with TRBJ2-1; D not resolved. V lost 1 base, J lost 10 bases, and 11 bases lay in between. This CDR3 comprises 13 residues. CDR1 SGHAT and CDR2 FQDESV come from the germline V gene (reference sequence). CDR3 DNA sequence: TGTGCCAGCAGCTTAGATGTAGGGCGAGAGCAGTTCTTC. This sequence encodes CASSLDVGREQFF. Based on the CDR3 plus reference TRBV11-1 and TRBJ2-1, the full variable domain is EAEVAQSPRYKITEKSQAVAFWCDPISGHATLYWYRQILGQGPELLVQFQDESVVDDSQLPKDRFSAERLKGVDSTLKIQPAELGDSAMYLCASSLDVGREQFFGPGTRLTVL.

A word on this clonotype: A single base separates this from a much larger clone, so it may be a read error. The rearrangement links TRBV2 to TRBJ2-6, with D possibly being TRBD2 (6 bases). Germline V CDR1 and CDR2: SNHLY, FYNNEI. V dropped 6 bases and J dropped 3 bases, with 6 bases sitting between them. The CDR3 is 13 amino acids. Written as DNA, the CDR3 is TGTGCCAGCAGGGACTATGGGGCCAACGTCCTGACTTTC. Its translation: CASRDYGANVLTF.

The V call is TRBV13, the J call TRBJ1-5; a possible D gene is TRBD1 (6 bases). This CDR3 is built from 14 residues. CDR1 is PRHDT and CDR2 is FYEKMQ in the germline V gene (reference sequence). V was shortened by 2 bases and J by 10 bases, with 15 bases between the two germline ends. The CDR3 here is CASSLRRGNLPQHF. The CDR3 DNA reads TGTGCCAGCAGCTTAAGAAGGGGGAATTTACCCCAGCATTTT.

The rearrangement links TRBV12-5 to TRBJ2-1, with 9 nucleotides matching TRBD2. The CDR3 sequence is 15 residues long. V shed 3 bases and J 7 bases; nucleotides not matched to a gene: 7. Per germline, CDR1 LGHNT and CDR2 FRNRAP. The CDR3 here is CASGFQAGGGNEQFF. CDR3 sequence (DNA): TGTGCTAGTGGTTTTCAAGCGGGGGGTGGTAATGAGCAGTTCTTC.